These 8 T cell receptor beta chains originate from one sample sequenced in a study of blood T cell repertoires in COVID-19. Sequencing was performed with immunoSEQ multiplex PCR; in TCRdb, only in-frame clones are kept and a portion is missing. The top ten clones hold 15% to 20% of a sample with under 75,000 clones, approximately 84% of them seen once. Sequencing was done on a sample of peripheral blood. These receptors came from a man aged 55 to 70 with COVID-19, enrolled during active disease.

The chain joins TRBV19 to TRBJ1-1; 10 bases align to TRBD1. This CDR3 region has 16 residues. V lost 3 bases to trimming and J lost 1 base; unmatched junction nucleotides: 5. CDR1 is LNHDA and CDR2 is SQIVND in the germline V gene (reference sequence). The CDR3 region is CASSIGRDRGNTEAFF. In nucleotides, the CDR3 is TGTGCCAGTAGTATTGGCCGGGACAGGGGGAACACTGAAGCTTTCTTT.

V usage is TRBV9 and J usage is TRBJ2-1; TRBD2 aligns across 14 bases. CDR3 length: 19 amino acids. Losses at the gene ends were 4 bases for V and 0 bases for J; bases not matched to a gene: 9. Germline assignment: CDR1 SGDLS and CDR2 YYNGEE. CDR3 sequence: CASSPQGLAGVNSYNEQFF. CDR3 nucleotide sequence: TGTGCCAGCAGCCCCCAGGGACTAGCGGGAGTTAACTCCTACAATGAGCAGTTCTTC.

The chain employs TRBV7-9 and TRBJ1-2; TRBD1 agrees at 8 bases. V lost 7 bases, J lost 8 bases, and 6 bases stayed unmatched. This CDR3 has 12 amino acids. Per germline, CDR1 SEHNR and CDR2 FQNEAQ (reference sequence). The chain's CDR3 is CASKGTGRGYTF. The DNA for the CDR3 is TGTGCCAGCAAGGGGACAGGTCGCGGCTACACCTTC. The full variable domain, with the rest looked up from reference TRBV7-9 and TRBJ1-2, is DTGVSQNPRHKITKRGQNVTFRCDPISEHNRLYWYRQTLGQGPEFLTYFQNEAQLEKSRLLSDRFSAERPKGSFSTLEIQRTEQGDSAMYLCASKGTGRGYTFGSGTRLTVV.

The J gene is TRBJ2-2, the V gene TRBV4-1; 8 bases agree with TRBD2. The junction had 10 bases not matched to a gene; V was cut back by 3 bases and J by 4 bases. The CDR3 loop spans 17 amino acids. Germline-derived CDR1 and CDR2 are MGHRA and YSYEKL. As DNA, the CDR3 is TGCGCCAGCAGCCAGAGGGCCGGGGGGGTGGTCACCGGGGAGCTGTTTTTT. This sequence encodes CASSQRAGGVVTGELFF.

This chain uses TRBV19 with TRBJ1-2; D remains unclear. Germline-derived CDR1 and CDR2 are LNHDA and SQIVND (reference sequence). This CDR3 comprises 12 residues. V was trimmed by 6 bases and J by 2 bases, leaving 7 bases between them. The CDR3 sequence is CASRRQNYGYTF. CDR3 bases: TGTGCCAGTAGGAGGCAGAACTATGGCTACACCTTC.

The chain combines TRBV5-1 with TRBJ2-2, with 10 bases fitting TRBD2. Germline V gene sequence: CDR1 SGHRS, CDR2 YFSETQ. V lost 2 bases, J lost 3 bases, and 4 bases stayed unmatched. The CDR3 covers 16 residues. This chain's CDR3 is CASSFLLAGDTGELFF. DNA of the CDR3: TGCGCCAGCAGCTTCCTTCTAGCGGGAGACACCGGGGAGCTGTTTTTT.

The chain employs TRBV25-1 and TRBJ2-1, with 8 bases fitting TRBD1. The CDR3 is 15 residues long. Germline V gives CDR1 MGHDK, CDR2 SYGVNS. The junction had 6 bases not matched to a gene; V was cut back by 1 base and J by 7 bases. CDR3 coding DNA: TGTGCCAGCAGTGAATTGAACAGGGGGTCGAATGAGCAGTTCTTC. It translates to CASSELNRGSNEQFF.

The genes are TRBV15 and TRBJ1-5; 7 bases agree with TRBD1. The CDR3 covers 16 residues. CDR1 and CDR2 from the germline V gene are LNHNV and YYDKDF (reference sequence). With V trimmed by 0 bases and J by 6 bases, 8 bases remained unmatched. CDR3 region: CATSRDRDSSSQPQHF. CDR3 DNA: TGTGCCACCAGCAGAGATAGGGACAGTTCCAGTCAGCCCCAGCATTTT.